This is a list of T cell receptor beta chains from one sample in a study of OX40 agonist ivuxolimab in advanced cancers. TCRdb's table, derived via immunoSEQ multiplex PCR, lists solely in-frame clones and lacks some. The table has about 26,000 clones, nearly 80% seen once. The material was CD4+ or CD8+ T cells sorted from blood, obtained in a trial of the OX40 agonist ivuxolimab. The receptors shown here come from an adult with an advanced solid tumor such as melanoma, head and neck, liver or kidney cancer. Both conserved end residues are part of each CDR3. The D gene is left open where the match is weak. Rows give clone size only sometimes, using once, few, many, or a class for an expanded clone.

j_gene,abundance,v_gene,d_gene,CDR3aa,CDR3nt
TRBJ2-7,.,TRBV5-6,TRBD1,CASSRDREGYEQYF,TGTGCCAGCAGCCGCGACAGGGAAGGCTACGAGCAGTACTTC
TRBJ2-3,.,TRBV7-2,.,CASSPRTPLDTQYF,TGTGCCAGCAGCCCCCGGACCCCGCTTGATACGCAGTATTTT
TRBJ2-1,.,TRBV9,.,CASSYDRGNEQFF,TGTGCCAGCAGCTACGATAGGGGTAATGAGCAGTTCTTC
TRBJ2-7,medium-sized,TRBV19,.,CASSTARDIPSYEQYF,TGTGCCAGTAGTACTGCCCGGGACATTCCCTCCTACGAGCAGTACTTC
TRBJ2-2,.,TRBV7-6,.,CASSLEGGGGELFF,TGTGCCAGCAGCTTAGAAGGAGGGGGCGGGGAGCTGTTTTTT
TRBJ1-1,.,TRBV5-1,TRBD1,CASSLATGGYTEAFF,TGCGCCAGCAGCTTGGCGACAGGGGGTTATACTGAAGCTTTCTTT
TRBJ2-7,.,TRBV25-1,.,CASSRYEQYF,TGTGCCAGCAGCCGGTACGAGCAGTACTTC
TRBJ2-1,few,TRBV27,.,CAIHGVGNNEQFF,TGTGCCATACACGGGGTAGGGAACAATGAGCAGTTCTTC
TRBJ2-4,.,TRBV2,TRBD1,CASRAGQGARNIQYF,TGTGCCAGTCGAGCCGGACAGGGGGCGAGAAACATTCAGTACTTC
TRBJ1-2,.,TRBV19,TRBD1,CASSIDPGQGPSSNYGYTF,TGTGCCAGTAGTATAGATCCCGGACAGGGTCCCTCATCTAACTATGGCTACACCTTC
TRBJ2-5,.,TRBV28,.,CASSLEGQQETQYF,TGTGCCAGCAGTTTAGAGGGACAACAAGAGACCCAGTACTTC
TRBJ2-2,.,TRBV19,.,CASSILAGELFF,.
TRBJ1-2,.,TRBV7-9,TRBD1,CASSLAQGQGDPNYGYTF,TGTGCCAGCAGCTTAGCCCAGGGACAGGGGGACCCTAACTATGGCTACACCTTC
TRBJ2-7,.,TRBV7-6,.,CASSFWGADEQYF,TGTGCCAGCAGCTTTTGGGGCGCGGACGAGCAGTACTTC
TRBJ2-7,once,TRBV19,.,CASSMQGIISEQYF,TGTGCCAGTAGTATGCAGGGAATTATCTCCGAGCAGTACTTC
TRBJ2-1,.,TRBV19,TRBD1,CASGQGADNEQFF,TGTGCCAGCGGACAGGGGGCAGACAATGAGCAGTTCTTC
TRBJ2-7,.,TRBV28,TRBD1,CRVGDSSYEQYF,TGCCGGGTTGGGGACAGCTCCTACGAGCAGTACTTC
TRBJ2-7,.,TRBV9,.,CASSVSDGTVDEQYF,TGTGCCAGCAGCGTATCGGACGGAACCGTCGACGAGCAGTACTTC
TRBJ1-2,.,TRBV15,TRBD1,CATSREGTGIGDGYTF,TGTGCCACCAGCAGAGAGGGGACAGGGATTGGAGATGGCTACACCTTC
TRBJ2-1,.,TRBV27,TRBD2,CASSPLAGADEQFF,TGTGCCAGCAGCCCACTAGCGGGAGCGGATGAGCAGTTCTTC
TRBJ2-7,.,TRBV20-1,.,CSAPSYYEQYF,TGCAGTGCTCCATCCTACTACGAGCAGTACTTC
TRBJ1-4,.,TRBV16,TRBD1,CASSQVQGAREKLFF,TGTGCCAGCAGCCAGGTTCAGGGGGCGCGAGAAAAACTGTTTTTT
TRBJ1-5,once,TRBV28,TRBD1,CASSPPDRALSNQPQHF,TGTGCCAGCAGTCCCCCCGACAGGGCTCTTAGCAATCAGCCCCAGCATTTT
TRBJ1-1,.,TRBV12-5,.,CASGFFPYTEAFF,TGTGCTAGTGGCTTTTTTCCGTACACTGAAGCTTTCTTT
TRBJ2-2,.,TRBV7-6,.,CASSFGELFF,TGTGCCAGCAGCTTCGGGGAGCTGTTTTTT
TRBJ1-6,.,TRBV9,.,CASSATGNSPLHF,TGTGCCAGCAGCGCTACAGGGAATTCACCCCTCCACTTT
TRBJ2-1,few,TRBV4-1,.,CASSQAVGNEQFF,TGCGCCAGCAGCCAAGCCGTAGGGAATGAGCAGTTCTTC
TRBJ2-1,.,TRBV7-9,TRBD2,CASSLGGGSEYNEQFF,TGTGCCAGCAGCTTGGGGGGAGGGTCCGAGTACAATGAGCAGTTCTTC
TRBJ2-7,.,TRBV6-5,.,CASSLGRGVNEQYF,TGTGCCAGCAGCCTGGGAAGGGGGGTTAACGAGCAGTACTTC
TRBJ1-1,.,TRBV10-3,.,CAISGGDTEAFF,TGTGCCATCAGTGGGGGGGACACTGAAGCTTTCTTT
TRBJ2-2,.,TRBV7-6,TRBD2,CASSLPGGRGVTGELFF,TGTGCCAGCAGCTTACCGGGGGGTCGGGGTGTCACCGGGGAGCTGTTTTTT
TRBJ2-4,.,TRBV4-2,.,CASSQDRLAKNIQYF,TGTGCCAGCAGCCAAGACAGACTAGCCAAAAACATTCAGTACTTC
TRBJ2-7,.,TRBV7-3,TRBD2,CASSLERTSAYEQYF,TGTGCCAGCAGCTTAGAGCGGACTAGCGCCTACGAGCAGTACTTC
TRBJ2-3,.,TRBV5-4,TRBD2,CASSFVGGPEDTQYF,TGTGCCAGCAGCTTCGTGGGAGGGCCAGAAGATACGCAGTATTTT
TRBJ1-2,.,TRBV9,.,CASSVEGGPYGYTF,TGTGCCAGCAGCGTAGAGGGGGGGCCCTATGGCTACACCTTC
TRBJ2-3,.,TRBV28,.,CASSLIDTQYF,TGTGCCAGCAGTTTGATTGATACGCAGTATTTT
TRBJ2-1,medium-sized,TRBV6-4,.,CASSALGADGEQFF,TGTGCCAGCAGTGCCCTAGGCGCGGACGGTGAGCAGTTCTTC
TRBJ2-7,.,TRBV7-6,.,CASSLGLAYEQYF,TGTGCCAGCAGCTTAGGCCTAGCCTACGAGCAGTACTTC
TRBJ2-2,.,TRBV9,.,CASSESPVGGRTGELFF,TGTGCCAGCAGCGAATCCCCGGTGGGGGGGCGGACCGGGGAGCTGTTTTTT
TRBJ1-1,.,TRBV13,TRBD1,CASSSFRGRWKTEAFF,TGTGCCAGCAGCTCCTTCAGGGGGCGGTGGAAGACTGAAGCTTTCTTT
TRBJ2-2,.,TRBV2,TRBD1,CASRGPGQGGYTGELFF,TGTGCCAGCAGAGGACCTGGACAGGGGGGGTACACCGGGGAGCTGTTTTTT
TRBJ2-1,.,TRBV7-9,.,CASSSPRRVKGEQFF,TGTGCCAGCAGCTCCCCCCGCAGGGTAAAGGGTGAGCAGTTCTTC
TRBJ1-1,.,TRBV30,.,CAWSPWTVNTEAFF,TGTGCCTGGAGTCCCTGGACAGTGAACACTGAAGCTTTCTTT
TRBJ2-5,.,TRBV5-4,.,CASSPGEEETQYF,TGTGCCAGCAGCCCCGGGGAGGAAGAGACCCAGTACTTC
TRBJ2-1,.,TRBV27,.,CASSLTLSNEQFF,TGTGCCAGCAGTTTAACGCTATCCAATGAGCAGTTCTTC
TRBJ1-5,few,TRBV9,.,CASSQGGNSNQPQHF,TGTGCCAGCAGCCAAGGGGGTAATAGCAATCAGCCCCAGCATTTT
TRBJ2-1,.,TRBV7-6,TRBD1,CASSLGGQGISAYNEQFF,TGTGCCAGCAGCTTAGGGGGACAGGGTATCTCGGCCTACAATGAGCAGTTCTTC
TRBJ2-7,.,TRBV9,.,CASSVVGTGDEQYF,TGTGCCAGCAGCGTAGTGGGGACCGGGGACGAGCAGTACTTC
TRBJ1-1,.,TRBV19,.,CASSIKEAEAFF,TGTGCCAGTAGTATAAAAGAGGCTGAAGCTTTCTTT
TRBJ2-1,.,TRBV21-1,.,CATKGCGRVSYNEQFF,TGTGCCACCAAGGGTTGCGGGAGGGTCTCCTACAATGAGCAGTTCTTC
TRBJ2-2,.,TRBV4-1,.,CASSETLLANTGELFF,TGCGCCAGCAGCGAAACACTACTCGCGAACACCGGGGAGCTGTTTTTT
TRBJ2-2,.,TRBV12-2,.,CASRLVYCLDRYRELFF,TGTGCAAGTCGCTTAGTATATTGTCTTGACAGGTACCGGGAGCTGTTTTTT
TRBJ2-2,few,TRBV7-3,.,CASSHGNTGELFF,TGTGCCAGCAGCCATGGGAACACCGGGGAGCTGTTTTTT
TRBJ2-7,.,TRBV5-1,TRBD1,CASSPPQGASYEQYF,TGCGCCAGCAGCCCCCCGCAGGGGGCATCCTACGAGCAGTACTTC
TRBJ2-7,.,TRBV23-1,.,CASSQSGKHYEQYF,TGCGCCAGCAGTCAATCAGGGAAACACTACGAGCAGTACTTC